Listed here is a single TCR beta chain. Using immunoSEQ multiplex PCR, the repertoire was profiled, and TCRdb retains in-frame clones only, with some absent. Among 600,000 to 750,000 clones listed, 72% were seen once. This specimen comes from a study of shared clonotypes between healthy human individuals. Germline V gives CDR1 SGHRS, CDR2 YFSETQ. The junction had 6 bases not matched to a gene; V was cut back by 3 bases and J by 2 bases. This CDR3 contains 15 residues. The chain joins TRBV5-1 to TRBJ1-1; 8 positions agree with TRBD1. The TCR comes from a woman aged 25 to 39 in good health. Sample: memory CD4+ T cells sorted from blood. Subset noted: CD45RA-negative fraction. The CDR3 sequence: CASSSPGQDNTEAFF. In DNA form, the CDR3 reads TGCGCCAGCAGCTCGCCGGGACAGGATAACACTGAAGCTTTCTTT.